Described below is a single T cell receptor beta chain sequence and its context. Its antigen is as yet unknown. The entry originates in a study of cytomegalovirus exposure and HLA in healthy donors. Study context: Counted in an early data release were about 85 million unique TCRs from HLA-typed donors.

The V gene lost 5 bases and the J gene lost 8 bases, with 9 bases spanning the gap. The germline gives CDR1 MNHEY, CDR2 SVGAGI. CDR3 length: 11 residues. It was with 60 Vbeta and 13 Jbeta primers that the PCR ran. Repertoires were generated with immunoSEQ multiplex PCR, while TCRdb's copy carries only in-frame clones and drops some. The sample contains about 190,000 clones, approximately 70% of which appear only once. Study conclusions and caveats: The likely origin of a cluster of highly shared sequence variants was a sequencing artifact.

The chain couples TRBV6-5 to TRBJ1-1; weak D call: TRBD1 (6 bases). Sequencing was carried out using PBMCs. This clonotype was sampled from a woman between 25 and 40 years old in good health and CMV-seropositive. The CDR3 DNA reads TGTGCCAGCAGTGACAGGCGCGAAGCTTTCTTT. Its protein product is CASSDRREAFF.